This paragraph reports one TCR beta chain. The antigen is undetermined. The CDR3 totals 15 residues. Germline CDR1 reads PRHDT; CDR2 reads FYEKMQ (reference sequence). The sample comes from a study of CXCR3-negative and CXCR3-positive naive CD8 T cells. Study-level points and caveats: Naive subsets were similarly diverse, while memory CD8+ repertoires were much less diverse.

UMI-labeled 5' RACE TRB cDNA libraries were prepared from the cells. TCRdb reprocessed the 5' RACE reads and stores each CDR3 protein as one record, lacking DNA. Listed are roughly 56,000 distinct CDR3 sequences; about 0.42% falls within the top ten. Source material: naive CXCR3- CD8+ T cells from blood. Subset in this sample: CD45RO-CCR7+CD27+CD95- naive CD8+ T cells lacking CXCR3 (TNR3-). The chain joins TRBV13 to TRBJ2-3; TCRdb names TRBD1, which stays unverified in the absence of DNA. The clonotype was recovered from a human donor in good health. Some clones in this sample may be carry-over from other donors' samples. This CDR3 reads CASSFRTSGGDTQYF.